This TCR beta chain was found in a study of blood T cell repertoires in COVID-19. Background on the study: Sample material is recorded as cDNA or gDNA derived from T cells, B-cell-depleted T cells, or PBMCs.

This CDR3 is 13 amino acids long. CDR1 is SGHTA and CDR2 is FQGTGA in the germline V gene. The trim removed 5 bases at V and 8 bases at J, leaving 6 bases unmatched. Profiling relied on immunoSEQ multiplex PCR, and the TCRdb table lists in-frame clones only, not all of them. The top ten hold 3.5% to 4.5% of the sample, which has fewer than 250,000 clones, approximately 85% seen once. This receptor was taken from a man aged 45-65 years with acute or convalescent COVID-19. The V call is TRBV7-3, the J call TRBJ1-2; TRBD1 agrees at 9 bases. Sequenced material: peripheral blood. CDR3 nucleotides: TGTGCCAGCAGCGAACAGGGGGCGAAGGGCTACACCTTC. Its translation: CASSEQGAKGYTF.